This passage covers 28 T cell receptor beta chains from one sample sequenced in a study of Graves' ophthalmopathy and Graves' hyperthyroidism. RNA served as the template for amplifying TCR beta CDR3 regions. The workflow started with a first-round RT-PCR run with HTBI primers and then moved on to a second-round multiplex PCR. MiXCR was run by TCRdb on the multiplex PCR reads, yielding one entry per CDR3 protein. The sample lists 650,000 to 800,000 distinct CDR3 sequences; over 40% were seen once. The sample comprised peripheral blood. The receptors shown here come from an adult man with Graves' ophthalmopathy.

This clonotype appeared many times. V usage is TRBV10-2 and J usage is TRBJ2-2; no definite D call. This CDR3 is built from 11 residues. CDR1 and CDR2 from the germline V gene are WSHSY and SAAADI. V was shortened by 3 bases and J by 6 bases, with 2 bases between the two germline ends. In nucleotides, the CDR3 is TGCGCCAGCAGTGACCCCGGGGAGCTGTTTTTT. This sequence encodes CASSDPGELFF.

This clonotype was detected many times. The J gene is TRBJ1-5, the V gene TRBV20-1, with 12 bases matching TRBD1. The CDR3 contains 13 residues. Germline CDR1 reads DFQATT; CDR2 reads SNEGSKA (reference sequence). Unmatched junction bases numbered 1, after V lost 3 bases and J lost 7 bases. CDR3: CSARGTGGQPQHF. The CDR3, as DNA: TGCAGTGCTAGGGGGACAGGGGGCCAGCCCCAGCATTTT.

The V gene is TRBV2, the J gene TRBJ1-4; D gene uncertain. Trimming took off 2 bases at V and 8 bases at J, with 15 bases between the two ends. The CDR3 extends over 15 amino acids. Germline values: CDR1 SNHLY, CDR2 FYNNEI. The CDR3, as DNA: TGTGCCAGCAGTGAACTAGCGGGAGTTGAAGAAAAACTGTTTTTT. Protein sequence: CASSELAGVEEKLFF.

In its sample, this clonotype was seen many times. The chain has TRBV19 and TRBJ1-2; 9 bases are a match to TRBD1. This CDR3 contains 14 residues. The germline gives CDR1 LNHDA, CDR2 SQIVND (reference sequence). The J segment lost 3 bases and the V segment lost 6 bases, leaving 5 bases of the junction unmatched. CDR3 sequence reads: CASSWGQGHYGYTF. The CDR3 DNA reads as TGTGCCAGTAGCTGGGGACAGGGACACTATGGCTACACCTTC.

This clonotype was recorded many times. The chain links TRBV12-3 or TRBV12-4 to TRBJ2-5; the D is unclear. The germline V and J ends were trimmed by 6 bases and 5 bases, with 16 bases remaining between them. This CDR3 spans 14 amino acids. CDR3 bases: TGTGCCAGCAGCCTTGGTCCCACTGAGGAGACCCAGTACTTC. Translating gives CASSLGPTEETQYF.

The sample holds a few counts of this clonotype. The gene calls are TRBV5-6 and TRBJ2-5; TRBD2 agrees at 8 bases. CDR1 is SGHDT, CDR2 YYEEEE, per germline. The length of the CDR3 is 15 residues. V shed 4 bases and J 3 bases; nucleotides not matched to a gene: 8. The chain's CDR3 is CASSQGAGGEETQYF. The CDR3 DNA is TGTGCCAGCAGCCAAGGCGCGGGGGGCGAAGAGACCCAGTACTTC.

As regards this clonotype: A read error may produce the germline difference seen at one junction end. The CDR3 loop reads CAISEAGSGYEQYF. DNA for the CDR3: TGTGCCATCAGTGAAGCGGGATCTGGGTACGAGCAGTACTTC. The chain links TRBV2 to TRBJ2-7; 7 nucleotides match TRBD2. Germline V gene lookup returns CDR1 SNHLY and CDR2 FYNNEI. The CDR3 loop spans 14 amino acids.

This clonotype was seen repeatedly, ten times or more. The chain recombines TRBV7-2 with TRBJ1-2; unclear D gene. CDR3 length: 14 residues. V was trimmed by 3 bases and J by 1 base, leaving 9 bases between them. Germline lookup yields CDR1 SGHTA and CDR2 FQGNSA. CDR3 nucleotide sequence: TGTGCCAGCAGCTTTAACACAAATAACTATGGCTACACCTTC. The encoded protein is CASSFNTNNYGYTF. Complete variable domain (other parts from reference TRBV7-2 and TRBJ1-2): GAGVSQSPSNKVTEKGKDVELRCDPISGHTALYWYRQSLGQGLEFLIYFQGNSAPDKSGLPSDRFSAERTGGSVSTLTIQRTQQEDSAVYLCASSFNTNNYGYTFGSGTRLTVV.

The table lists this clonotype with many counts. This chain uses TRBV9 with TRBJ1-6; no reliable D call. Trimming cost V 0 bases and J 10 bases, with 11 bases left between them. CDR1 is SGDLS and CDR2 is YYNGEE in the germline V gene. CDR3 length: 14 residues. Here the CDR3 reads CASSVETDRSPLHF. The CDR3 DNA reads TGTGCCAGCAGCGTAGAAACAGATAGGTCACCCCTCCACTTT.

This clonotype was picked up a small number of times. A much more abundant neighbour one base away suggests this may be a read error. V gene TRBV20-1 combines with J gene TRBJ2-5, with TRBD1 matching 8 bases. The germline CDR1 and CDR2 sequences are DFQATT and SNEGSKA (reference sequence). The CDR3 has 12 residues. V lost 1 base, J lost 6 bases, and 1 base stayed unmatched. The CDR3 sequence is CSARGRGQTQYF. The CDR3 region has the DNA TGCAGTGCTAGAGGCAGGGGGCAGACCCAGTACTTC.

The chain employs TRBV25-1 and TRBJ2-3, with 12 bases fitting TRBD1. J lost 10 bases, V lost 6 bases, and 14 bases had no gene match. CDR1 and CDR2 from the germline V gene are MGHDK and SYGVNS. There are 16 residues in the CDR3. CDR3 sequence reads: CASSTSGTGGGTAQYF. The DNA for the CDR3 is TGTGCCAGCAGCACATCCGGGACAGGGGGCGGCACGGCGCAGTATTTT.

This clonotype was seen at least ten times. This chain links TRBV10-3 with TRBJ2-2, with a tentative D call TRBD1 (6 bases). The CDR3 is 13 amino acids. V gave up 7 bases and J gave up 2 bases, with 8 bases separating them. Germline V gives CDR1 ENHRY, CDR2 SYGVKD. In DNA form, the CDR3 reads TGTGCCATCATGGACAGAAACACCGGGGAGCTGTTTTTT. Translated: CAIMDRNTGELFF.

A remark on this clonotype: At one boundary the junction diverges from the germline segment, which might be a read error. V is TRBV7-9 and J is TRBJ2-6; D unclear. Germline values: CDR1 SEHNR, CDR2 FQNEAQ (reference sequence). CDR3 length: 14 residues. CDR3 residues: CASSHKDGILPESF. The CDR3, as DNA: TGTGCCAGCAGCCACAAGGACGGAATCCTTCCTGAGTCTTTC.

Here the CDR3 reads CASTASGLPTLYGYTF. In DNA form, the CDR3 reads TGTGCCAGTACCGCATCTGGGTTACCGACCCTCTATGGCTACACCTTC. The chain couples TRBV19 to TRBJ1-2; no reliable D call. V lost 7 bases, J lost 4 bases, and 22 bases lay in between. The CDR3 runs 16 residues. The germline gives CDR1 LNHDA, CDR2 SQIVND (reference sequence).

The chain is built from TRBV10-3 and TRBJ1-1, with TRBD1 identical over 9 bases. CDR3 length equals 17 residues. Trimming cost V 10 bases and J 2 bases; bases outside gene matches: 17. In germline, CDR1 is ENHRY, CDR2 SYGVKD. The chain's CDR3 is CASTLTGTGRINTEAFF. In nucleotides, the CDR3 is TGTGCCAGCACCCTTACCGGGACAGGGAGGATAAACACTGAAGCTTTCTTT.

In regard to this clonotype: A much bigger clone sits one base away, suggesting this may be a read error. The V call is TRBV27, the J call TRBJ2-5, with 9 bases identical to TRBD1. The CDR3 spans 15 residues. V lost 5 bases and J lost 5; bases outside the gene matches: 9. Germline lookup yields CDR1 MNHEY and CDR2 SMNVEV (reference sequence). The CDR3 region is CASSDRDRVRETQYF. The CDR3 DNA reads TGTGCCAGCAGTGACCGGGACAGGGTCCGGGAGACCCAGTACTTC.

This clonotype was seen repeatedly, ten times or more. V gene TRBV29-1 combines with J gene TRBJ1-1; D is possibly TRBD1 (5 bases). The ends were cut back, 5 bases at V and 0 bases at J, with 10 bases in the middle. The V gene's germline CDR1 is SQVTM and CDR2 ANQGSEA. CDR3 length equals 13 residues. The CDR3 loop is CSVSTDMNTEAFF. The CDR3 DNA follows: TGCAGCGTTTCGACAGATATGAACACTGAAGCTTTCTTT.

This clonotype appeared many times. The chain employs TRBV7-9 and TRBJ2-6, with 9 bases that match TRBD1. The V gene's germline CDR1 is SEHNR and CDR2 FQNEAQ (reference sequence). The junction had 12 bases not matched to a gene; V was cut back by 5 bases and J by 1 base. The CDR3 is 19 residues long. Written as DNA, the CDR3 is TGTGCCAGCAGCCAAGCGCGGACAGGGGCCGTATCTGGGGCCAACGTCCTGACTTTC. It codes for CASSQARTGAVSGANVLTF.

This rearrangement joins TRBV29-1 to TRBJ2-5; D gene ambiguous. This CDR3 contains 12 residues. The V and J ends lost 6 bases and 4 bases respectively, with 12 bases between them. From germline, CDR1 is SQVTM and CDR2 ANQGSEA. CDR3 DNA sequence: TGCAGCGTCACTCCTCTGGGAGAGACCCAGTACTTC. Translation: CSVTPLGETQYF.

On this clonotype itself: A much larger clone lies a single base off, so this may be a read error. The V call is TRBV7-3, the J call TRBJ1-3, with a possible D match to TRBD1 (5 bases). With 2 bases removed from V and 0 bases from J, the gap between germline ends came to 8 bases. Per germline, CDR1 SGHTA and CDR2 FQGTGA. This CDR3 region has 15 residues. The CDR3 reads CASSLSGASGNTIYF. DNA for the CDR3: TGTGCCAGCAGCTTATCCGGGGCCTCTGGAAACACCATATATTTT. Supplemented by reference TRBV7-3 and TRBJ1-3, the full variable domain reads GAGVSQTPSNKVTEKGKYVELRCDPISGHTALYWYRQSLGQGPEFLIYFQGTGAADDSGLPNDRFFAVRPEGSVSTLKIQRTERGDSAVYLCASSLSGASGNTIYFGEGSWLTVV.

The chain combines TRBV7-9 with TRBJ1-2; 7 bases match TRBD1. This CDR3 comprises 14 residues. After removal of 5 bases from V and 4 bases from J, the junction contained 7 bases not matched to a gene. Germline-derived CDR1 and CDR2 are SEHNR and FQNEAQ (reference sequence). CDR3 amino acids: CASSLPGQTYGYTF. As DNA, the CDR3 is TGTGCCAGCAGCCTGCCGGGACAGACCTATGGCTACACCTTC.

This clonotype was picked up a small number of times. This chain joins TRBV7-2 and TRBJ2-7; tentative D call: TRBD1 (5 bases). CDR3 length equals 13 residues. The germline V gene has CDR1 SGHTA and CDR2 FQGNSA. The V end was cut by 5 bases, the J end by 3 bases, with 11 bases between. The CDR3 DNA is TGTGCCAGCAGCGTCAATCAGGGCTACGAGCAGTACTTC. It codes for CASSVNQGYEQYF.

This clonotype was seen ten or more times. The chain uses TRBV12-3 or TRBV12-4 and TRBJ1-2; TRBD1 might be the D (5 bases). The CDR3 length is 14 residues. Trimming shortened V by 5 bases and J by 7 bases, and 17 bases separated the two germline ends. CDR3 nucleotides: TGTGCCAGCAGTATGCCCGGGGGGTCTACTGGCTACACCTTC. Protein: CASSMPGGSTGYTF.

Only a few counts were recorded for this clonotype. The chain carries TRBV5-5 and TRBJ2-5; 8 bases align to TRBD1. Germline CDR1 reads SGHKS; CDR2 reads YYEKEE (reference sequence). Trimming removed 3 bases from V and 2 bases from J; junction bases left unmatched: 6. The CDR3 is 15 residues long. This CDR3 is CASSWGDRIQETQYF. The CDR3 nucleotides are TGTGCCAGCAGCTGGGGGGACAGGATACAAGAGACCCAGTACTTC.

On this clonotype: This may stem from a read error, because a much larger clone lies one nucleotide away. The CDR3 ends on some other residue instead of the conserved phenylalanine or tryptophan, so this is likely a read error. The chain carries TRBV19 and TRBJ2-7; 9 bases match TRBD2. The CDR3 has 14 amino acids. Germline trimming cut 5 bases from V and 2 bases from J; bases unmatched to any gene: 4. Germline CDR1 and CDR2: LNHDA and SQIVND (reference sequence). DNA of the CDR3: TGTGCCAGTAGTCCGGCGGGGGGGCCCTACGAGCAGTACCTC. Translating it yields CASSPAGGPYEQYL.

This clonotype has at least ten counts. The chain uses TRBV12-3 or TRBV12-4 and TRBJ1-5; weak D call: TRBD1 (5 bases). This CDR3 is 13 amino acids long. V was cut by 5 bases and J by 3 bases, with 8 bases left in between. CDR3 in amino acids: CASSETDNQPQHF. The CDR3 DNA follows: TGTGCCAGCAGTGAGACAGACAATCAGCCCCAGCATTTT.

This clonotype has a count of ten or more. Written as DNA, the CDR3 is TGCAGTGCTAGAGCCATTAGACAGGCGGCTGGCACTGAAGCTTTCTTT. Translation: CSARAIRQAAGTEAFF. This rearrangement joins TRBV20-1 to TRBJ1-1, with a tentative D call TRBD1 (6 bases). The CDR3 is 16 amino acids. Germline CDR1 is DFQATT and CDR2 is SNEGSKA (reference sequence). V dropped 1 base and J dropped 4 bases, with 19 bases sitting between them.

Regarding this clonotype: No conserved phenylalanine or tryptophan ends this CDR3, so it is likely a read error. The DNA is left out, because the CDR3 cannot be placed on it with certainty; the CDR3 is given as TCRdb lists it. This rearrangement joins TRBV7-3 to TRBJ2-6; no check of the table's D call, TRBD1, against the DNA was made. The CDR3 spans 8 residues, counting both ends. Germline V gene lookup returns CDR1 SGHTA and CDR2 FQGTGA. CDR3 sequence: CASSQPGQ.